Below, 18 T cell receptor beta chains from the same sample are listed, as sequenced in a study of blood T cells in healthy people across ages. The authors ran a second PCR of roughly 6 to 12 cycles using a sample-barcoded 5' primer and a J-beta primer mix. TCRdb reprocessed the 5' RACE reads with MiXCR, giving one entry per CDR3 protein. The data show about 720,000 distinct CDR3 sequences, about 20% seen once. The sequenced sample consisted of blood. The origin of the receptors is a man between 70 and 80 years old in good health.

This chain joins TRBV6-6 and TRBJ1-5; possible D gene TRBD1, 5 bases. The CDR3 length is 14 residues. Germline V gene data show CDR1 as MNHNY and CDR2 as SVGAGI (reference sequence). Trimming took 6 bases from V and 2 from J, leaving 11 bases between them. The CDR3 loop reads CASRGPLGNQPQHF. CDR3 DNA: TGTGCCAGCAGGGGACCCTTGGGCAATCAGCCCCAGCATTTT.

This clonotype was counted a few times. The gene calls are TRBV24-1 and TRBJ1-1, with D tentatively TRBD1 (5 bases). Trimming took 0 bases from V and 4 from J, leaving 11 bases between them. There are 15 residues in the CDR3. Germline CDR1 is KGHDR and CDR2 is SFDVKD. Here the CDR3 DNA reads TGTGCCACCAGTGATTTGGGGGCAGGGCCCACTGAAGCTTTCTTT. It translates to CATSDLGAGPTEAFF.

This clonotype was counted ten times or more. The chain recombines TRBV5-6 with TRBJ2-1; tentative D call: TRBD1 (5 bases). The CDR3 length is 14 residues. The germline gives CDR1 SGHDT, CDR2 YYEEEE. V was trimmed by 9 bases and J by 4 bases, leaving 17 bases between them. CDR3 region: CATTGQTVYNEQFF. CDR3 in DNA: TGTGCCACGACTGGGCAGACAGTTTACAATGAGCAGTTCTTC.

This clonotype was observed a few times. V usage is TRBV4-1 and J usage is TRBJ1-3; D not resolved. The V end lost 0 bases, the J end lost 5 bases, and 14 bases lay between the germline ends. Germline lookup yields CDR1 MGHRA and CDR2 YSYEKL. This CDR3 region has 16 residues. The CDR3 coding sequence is TGCGCCAGCAGCCAAGAGAGCAATCAAGGGAGAAACACCATATATTTT. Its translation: CASSQESNQGRNTIYF.

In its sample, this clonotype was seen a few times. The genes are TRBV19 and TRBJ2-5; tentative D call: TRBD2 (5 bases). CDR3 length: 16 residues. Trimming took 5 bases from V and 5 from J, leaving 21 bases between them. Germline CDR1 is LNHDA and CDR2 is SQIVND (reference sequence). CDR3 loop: CASSLSPRALVETQYF. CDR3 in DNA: TGTGCCAGTAGTCTCTCGCCGCGGGCTTTGGTGGAGACCCAGTACTTC.

The CDR3 DNA follows: TGTGCCAGCAGCCAAGATAAAGGACAGCTGAACACTGAAGCTTTCTTT. Translated, it gives CASSQDKGQLNTEAFF. The rearrangement uses TRBV14 and TRBJ1-1; D is possibly TRBD1 (6 bases). The germline CDR1 and CDR2 sequences are SGHDN and FVKESK. Between the trimmed V and J ends, which lost 0 bases and 0 bases, there was a span of 11 bases. The CDR3 sequence is 16 residues long.

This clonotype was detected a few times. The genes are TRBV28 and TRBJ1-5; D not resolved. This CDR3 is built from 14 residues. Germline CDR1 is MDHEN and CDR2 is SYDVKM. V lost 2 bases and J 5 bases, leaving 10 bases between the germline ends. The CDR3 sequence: CASSLISTYQPQHF. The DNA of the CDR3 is TGTGCCAGCAGTTTAATTTCCACGTATCAGCCCCAGCATTTT. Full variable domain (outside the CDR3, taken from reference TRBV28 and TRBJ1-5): DVKVTQSSRYLVKRTGEKVFLECVQDMDHENMFWYRQDPGLGLRLIYFSYDVKMKEKGDIPEGYSVSREKKERFSLILESASTNQTSMYLCASSLISTYQPQHFGDGTRLSIL.

The CDR3 DNA reads as TGTGCCACCAGTGACCCATTAGCGGGAGGGCCGTCAGATACGCAGTATTTT. This translates into CATSDPLAGGPSDTQYF. This chain connects TRBV24-1 to TRBJ2-3; 11 nucleotides line up with TRBD2. V was clipped by 4 bases and J by 4 bases; unmatched bases: 9. Germline CDR1 and CDR2: KGHDR and SFDVKD. The CDR3 is made up of 17 amino acids.

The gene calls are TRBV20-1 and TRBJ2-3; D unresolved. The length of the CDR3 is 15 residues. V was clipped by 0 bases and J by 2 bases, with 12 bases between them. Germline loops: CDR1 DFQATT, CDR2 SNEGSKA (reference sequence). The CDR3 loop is CSARDITGDTDTQYF. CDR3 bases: TGCAGTGCTAGAGATATAACGGGCGACACAGATACGCAGTATTTT.

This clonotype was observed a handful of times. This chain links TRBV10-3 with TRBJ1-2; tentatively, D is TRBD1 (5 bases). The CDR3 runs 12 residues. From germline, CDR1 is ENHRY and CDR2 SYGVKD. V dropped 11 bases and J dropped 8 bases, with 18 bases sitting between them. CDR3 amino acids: CAARKGNEGYTF. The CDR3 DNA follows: TGTGCCGCGAGAAAGGGGAATGAGGGCTACACCTTC.

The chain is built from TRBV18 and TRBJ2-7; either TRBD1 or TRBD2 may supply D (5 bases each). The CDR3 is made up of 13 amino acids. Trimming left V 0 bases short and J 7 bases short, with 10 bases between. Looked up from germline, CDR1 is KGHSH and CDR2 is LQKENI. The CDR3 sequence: CASSPPGVVEQYV. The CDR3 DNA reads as TGTGCCAGCTCACCACCGGGGGTAGTTGAGCAGTACGTC.

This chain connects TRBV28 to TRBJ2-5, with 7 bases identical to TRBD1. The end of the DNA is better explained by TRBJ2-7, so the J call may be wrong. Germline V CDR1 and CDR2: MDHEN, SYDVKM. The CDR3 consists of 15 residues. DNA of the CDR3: TGTGCCAGCAGTTCCATGGGACAGATCTCCTACGAGCAGTACTTC. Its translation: CASSSMGQISYEQYF.

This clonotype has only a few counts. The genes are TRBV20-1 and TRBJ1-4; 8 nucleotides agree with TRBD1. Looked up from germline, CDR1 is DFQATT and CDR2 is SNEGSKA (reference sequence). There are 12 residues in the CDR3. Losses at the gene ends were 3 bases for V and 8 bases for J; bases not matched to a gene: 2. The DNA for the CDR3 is TGCAGTGCTAGCAGGGGGCAGGAAAAACTGTTTTTT. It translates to CSASRGQEKLFF.

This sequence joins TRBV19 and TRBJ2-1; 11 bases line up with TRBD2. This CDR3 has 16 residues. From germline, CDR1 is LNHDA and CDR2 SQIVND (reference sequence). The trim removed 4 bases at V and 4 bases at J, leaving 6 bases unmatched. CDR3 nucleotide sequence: TGTGCCAGTAGTAACCGACTAGCGGGAAAGTACAATGAGCAGTTCTTC. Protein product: CASSNRLAGKYNEQFF.

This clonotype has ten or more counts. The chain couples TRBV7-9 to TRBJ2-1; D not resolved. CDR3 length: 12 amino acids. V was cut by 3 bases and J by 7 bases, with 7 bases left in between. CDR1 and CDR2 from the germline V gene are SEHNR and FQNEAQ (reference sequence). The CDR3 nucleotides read TGTGCCAGCAGCTTTACGAGGAATGAGCAGTTCTTC. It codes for CASSFTRNEQFF.

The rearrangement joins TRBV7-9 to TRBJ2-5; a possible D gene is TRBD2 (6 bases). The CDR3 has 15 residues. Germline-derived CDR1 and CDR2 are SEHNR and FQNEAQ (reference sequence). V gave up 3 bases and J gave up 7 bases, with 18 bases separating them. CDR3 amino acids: CASSLELAIKGTQYF. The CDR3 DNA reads TGTGCCAGCAGCTTGGAACTAGCCATCAAAGGGACCCAGTACTTC.

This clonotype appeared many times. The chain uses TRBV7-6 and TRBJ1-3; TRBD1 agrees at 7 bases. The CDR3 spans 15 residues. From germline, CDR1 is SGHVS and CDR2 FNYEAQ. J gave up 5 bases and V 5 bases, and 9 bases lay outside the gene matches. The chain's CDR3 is CASSPGGAARNTIYF. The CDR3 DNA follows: TGTGCCAGCAGCCCAGGGGGGGCAGCCCGAAACACCATATATTTT.

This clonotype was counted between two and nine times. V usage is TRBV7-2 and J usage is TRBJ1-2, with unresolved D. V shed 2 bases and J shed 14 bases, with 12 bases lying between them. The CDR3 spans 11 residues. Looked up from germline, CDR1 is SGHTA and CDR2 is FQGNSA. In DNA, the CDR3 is TGTGCCAGCAGCTTACGGGCCGGGCTAACCTTC. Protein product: CASSLRAGLTF.